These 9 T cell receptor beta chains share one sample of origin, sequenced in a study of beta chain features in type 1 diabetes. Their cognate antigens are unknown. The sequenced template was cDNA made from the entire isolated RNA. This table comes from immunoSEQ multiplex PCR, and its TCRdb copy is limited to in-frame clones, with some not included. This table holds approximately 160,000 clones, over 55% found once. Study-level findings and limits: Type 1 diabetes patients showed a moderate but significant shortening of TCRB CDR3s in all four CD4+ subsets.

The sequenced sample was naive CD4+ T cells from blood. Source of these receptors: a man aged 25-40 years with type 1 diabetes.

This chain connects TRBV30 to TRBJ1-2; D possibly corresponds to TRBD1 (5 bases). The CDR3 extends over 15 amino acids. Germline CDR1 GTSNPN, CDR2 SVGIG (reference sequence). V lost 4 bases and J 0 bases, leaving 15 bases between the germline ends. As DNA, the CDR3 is TGTGCCTGGAAAGGGGCCCCGGACCCTAACTATGGCTACACCTTC. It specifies CAWKGAPDPNYGYTF.

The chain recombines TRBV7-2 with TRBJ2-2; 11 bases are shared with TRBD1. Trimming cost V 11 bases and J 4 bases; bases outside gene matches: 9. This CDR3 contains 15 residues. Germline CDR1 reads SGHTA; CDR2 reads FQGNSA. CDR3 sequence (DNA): TGTGCCCTCCTTGCGGGGACAGGGGGCACCGGGGAGCTGTTTTTT. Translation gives CALLAGTGGTGELFF.

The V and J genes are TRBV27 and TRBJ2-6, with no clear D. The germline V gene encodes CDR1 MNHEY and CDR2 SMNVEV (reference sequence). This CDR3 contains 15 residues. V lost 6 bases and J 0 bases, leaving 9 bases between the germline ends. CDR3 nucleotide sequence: TGTGCCAGCAGCAGGATAAGCTCTGGGGCCAACGTCCTGACTTTC. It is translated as CASSRISSGANVLTF.

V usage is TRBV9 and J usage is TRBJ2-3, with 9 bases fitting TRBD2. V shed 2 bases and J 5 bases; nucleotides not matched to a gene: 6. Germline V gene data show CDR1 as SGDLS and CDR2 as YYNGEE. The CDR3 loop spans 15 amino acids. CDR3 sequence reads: CASSVSGGSGDTQYF. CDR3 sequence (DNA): TGTGCCAGCAGCGTGAGCGGGGGGTCGGGAGATACGCAGTATTTT.

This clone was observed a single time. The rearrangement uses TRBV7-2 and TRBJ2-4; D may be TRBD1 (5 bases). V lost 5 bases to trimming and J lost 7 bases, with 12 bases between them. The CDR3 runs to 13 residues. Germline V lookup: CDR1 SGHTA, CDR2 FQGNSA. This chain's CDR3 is CASSPSTVNIQYF. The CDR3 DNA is TGTGCCAGCAGCCCCTCGACAGTGAACATTCAGTACTTC.

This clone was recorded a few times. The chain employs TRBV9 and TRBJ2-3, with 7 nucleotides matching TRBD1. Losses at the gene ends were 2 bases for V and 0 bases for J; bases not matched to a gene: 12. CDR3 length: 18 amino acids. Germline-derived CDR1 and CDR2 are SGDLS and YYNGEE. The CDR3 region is CASSVRPGTVGSTDTQYF. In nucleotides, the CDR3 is TGTGCCAGCAGCGTTCGACCCGGGACAGTAGGTAGCACAGATACGCAGTATTTT. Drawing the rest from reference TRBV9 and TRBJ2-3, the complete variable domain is DSGVTQTPKHLITATGQRVTLRCSPRSGDLSVYWYQQSLDQGLQFLIQYYNGEERAKGNILERFSAQQFPDLHSELNLSSLELGDSALYFCASSVRPGTVGSTDTQYFGPGTRLTVL.

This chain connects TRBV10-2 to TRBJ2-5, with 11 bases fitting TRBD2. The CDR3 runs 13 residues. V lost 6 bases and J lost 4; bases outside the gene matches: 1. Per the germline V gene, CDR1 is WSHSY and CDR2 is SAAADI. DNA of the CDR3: TGCGCCAGCAGACTAGCGGGGGCAGAGACCCAGTACTTC. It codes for CASRLAGAETQYF.

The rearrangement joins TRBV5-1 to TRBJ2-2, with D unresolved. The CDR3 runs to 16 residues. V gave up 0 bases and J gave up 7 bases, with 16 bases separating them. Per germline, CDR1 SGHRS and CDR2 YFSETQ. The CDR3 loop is CASSLATTPSRGELFF. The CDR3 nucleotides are TGCGCCAGCAGCTTGGCTACTACCCCCTCCCGCGGGGAGCTGTTTTTT.

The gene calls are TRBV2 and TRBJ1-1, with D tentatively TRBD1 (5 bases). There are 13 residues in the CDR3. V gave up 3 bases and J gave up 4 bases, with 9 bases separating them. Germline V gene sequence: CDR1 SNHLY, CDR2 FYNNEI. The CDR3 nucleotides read TGTGCCAGCAGTGACAAGGGGTTCACTGAAGCTTTCTTT. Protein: CASSDKGFTEAFF.